Listed below are T cell receptor beta chains from one sample, sequenced in a study of long-term antiretroviral therapy in people with HIV. Assay used: immunoSEQ multiplex PCR; TCRdb lists only in-frame clones, some missing. The repertoire holds about 30,000 clones, with about 82% as singletons. This specimen was unsorted PBMCs, taken 3 years after starting antiretroviral therapy. All receptors derive from a man in his forties with HIV. Both conserved end residues are part of each CDR3. A D gene is named only where the DNA matches it firmly. Clone sizes are given selectively: once, few, many, or a class where the clone is expanded.

J	D	size	V	DNA	CDR3
TRBJ2-2	TRBD1	once	TRBV6-5	TGTGCCAGCAGTTGGGGGACAGGACGAGAGCTGTTTTTT	CASSWGTGRELFF
TRBJ2-3	TRBD1	.	TRBV7-9	TGTGCCAGCAGCCCTCTGGTGGGGGACAGGGGAGCAGATACGCAGTATTTT	CASSPLVGDRGADTQYF
TRBJ2-3	TRBD2	.	TRBV10-3	TGTGCCATCAACGGCGGGGGGCGGACTAGCACAGATACGCAGTATTTT	CAINGGGRTSTDTQYF
TRBJ1-2	.	.	TRBV5-4	TGTGCCAGCAGCTTGGGGCAGCCCACACTCAATGGCTACACCTTC	CASSLGQPTLNGYTF
TRBJ2-3	TRBD2	.	TRBV4-3	TGCGCCAGCAGCCAAGGCCCCGGACTAGCGGCTAGCACAGATACGCAGTATTTT	CASSQGPGLAASTDTQYF
TRBJ2-7	.	.	TRBV6-5	TGTGCCAGCACCCAGGTCCCCGGGACGCAGTACTTC	CASTQVPGTQYF
TRBJ1-5	.	.	TRBV29-1	TGCAGCGTTCGTGGTAGCAATCAGCCCCAGCATTTT	CSVRGSNQPQHF
TRBJ2-3	TRBD2	.	TRBV19	TGTGCCAGTAGAATGGGAGGGCGCACAGATACGCAGTATTTT	CASRMGGRTDTQYF
TRBJ1-4	.	once	TRBV28	TGTGCCAGCAGTTCCAGTGAAAAACTGTTTTTT	CASSSSEKLFF
TRBJ2-7	.	.	TRBV5-1	TGCGCCAGCAGCTTGGTACGGTCTAGCTCCTACGAGCAGTACTTC	CASSLVRSSSYEQYF
TRBJ2-5	TRBD2	.	TRBV5-6	TGTGCCAGCAGCCCCGACGGGGGGTCTAACGTGGCCCAGTACTTC	CASSPDGGSNVAQYF
TRBJ2-3	TRBD2	.	TRBV9	TGTGCCAGCAGCGGACCCCGGGGGGAAGTTAGAGATACGCAGTATTTT	CASSGPRGEVRDTQYF
TRBJ2-7	.	.	TRBV7-3	TGTGCCAGCAGCTTAACCGCCTCGAGTGAGCAGTACTTC	CASSLTASSEQYF
TRBJ2-1	.	.	TRBV29-1	TGCAGCGTGGCAGACGGCAACAATGAGCAGTTCTTC	CSVADGNNEQFF
TRBJ2-1	TRBD2	.	TRBV6-4	TGTGCCAGCAGTCACGGGACTAGCGGTTACAATGAGCAGTTCTTC	CASSHGTSGYNEQFF
TRBJ2-3	TRBD2	.	TRBV2	TGTGCCAGCAGGAAGACGGGACTAGCGGTTACAGATACGCAGTATTTT	CASRKTGLAVTDTQYF
TRBJ2-1	.	.	TRBV7-6	TGTGCCAGCAGCGGTAGAGACAATGAGCAGTTCTTC	CASSGRDNEQFF
TRBJ2-7	.	.	TRBV21-1	TGTGCCAGCAGGACTACCGGGACAGGGGGCCTCCCTAAAGTGGAGTACGAGCAGTACTTC	CASRTTGTGGLPKVEYEQYF
TRBJ2-2	.	.	TRBV19	TGTGCCAGTAGCGGGGGACAGCTATTCAACACCGGGGAGCTGTTTTTT	CASSGGQLFNTGELFF
TRBJ2-3	TRBD2	.	TRBV6-5	TGTGCCAGCAGTAGCGGGAGGGCGTCAGATACGCAGTATTTT	CASSSGRASDTQYF
TRBJ2-2	.	.	TRBV27	TGTGCCAGCAGGATGGTTCTCACCGGGGAGCTGTTTTTT	CASRMVLTGELFF
TRBJ1-2	TRBD1	.	TRBV2	TGTGCCAGCAGCCCCGGACAGGAAAGATATGGCTACACCTTC	CASSPGQERYGYTF
TRBJ1-5	.	once	TRBV28	TGTGCCAGCAGTTTATTCAGGCCCCGTGGGAATCAGCCCCAGCATTTT	CASSLFRPRGNQPQHF
TRBJ2-7	.	once	TRBV5-8	TGTGCCAGCAGCCTGGACCGGGGCCAAGGGACCTACGAGCAGTACTTC	CASSLDRGQGTYEQYF
TRBJ1-4	.	.	TRBV10-2	TGCGCCAGCAGTGAGCCCGATGTAGGTGAAAAACTGTTTTTT	CASSEPDVGEKLFF
TRBJ2-1	TRBD2	.	TRBV5-4	TGTGCCAGCACCCCTTCGGCTAGCGGGGGGGCCTACAATGAGCAGTTCTTC	CASTPSASGGAYNEQFF
TRBJ2-3	TRBD2	.	TRBV19	TGTGCCAGTAGTTTGACTAGCGGGGGCGGGACAGATACGCAGTATTTT	CASSLTSGGGTDTQYF
TRBJ2-2	TRBD1	.	TRBV5-6	TGTGCCAGCAGCTTTGACAGGGGTTACACCGGGGAGCTGTTTTTT	CASSFDRGYTGELFF
TRBJ2-1	TRBD1	.	TRBV5-1	TGCGCCAGCATGGGGGACAGGTTACGAAATAGGAATGAGCAGTTCTTC	CASMGDRLRNRNEQFF
TRBJ2-7	.	few	TRBV7-6	TGTGCCAGCAGCTTACAGCAGGCTACCTACGAGCAGTACTTC	CASSLQQATYEQYF
TRBJ2-7	.	.	TRBV27	TGTGCCAGCAGTTTTCGGTCTGAGGTGGGCGAGCAGTACTTC	CASSFRSEVGEQYF
TRBJ2-2	.	.	TRBV10-2	TGCGCCAGCAGTGACTTTGGCGGGGAGCTGTTTTTT	CASSDFGGELFF
TRBJ2-1	.	.	TRBV7-3	TGTGCCAGCAGCCCCACCCCAACGAGAACACAGAGCTCCTACAATGAGCAGTTCTTC	CASSPTPTRTQSSYNEQFF
TRBJ1-2	TRBD1	.	TRBV6-4	TGTGCCAGCAGTGAGACACAGGGGGACTATGGCTACACCTTC	CASSETQGDYGYTF
TRBJ2-7	.	.	TRBV21-1	TGTGCCAGCAGCGGGACGGAGATCTACGAGCAGTACTTC	CASSGTEIYEQYF
TRBJ2-2	TRBD2	.	TRBV2	TGTGCCAGCACCACGGGGGGGCCTGGCGGGGAGCTGTTTTTT	CASTTGGPGGELFF
TRBJ1-1	TRBD1	.	TRBV28	TGTGCCAGCAGTTTGTCAACAGGGGCTGCTGAAGCTTTCTTT	CASSLSTGAAEAFF